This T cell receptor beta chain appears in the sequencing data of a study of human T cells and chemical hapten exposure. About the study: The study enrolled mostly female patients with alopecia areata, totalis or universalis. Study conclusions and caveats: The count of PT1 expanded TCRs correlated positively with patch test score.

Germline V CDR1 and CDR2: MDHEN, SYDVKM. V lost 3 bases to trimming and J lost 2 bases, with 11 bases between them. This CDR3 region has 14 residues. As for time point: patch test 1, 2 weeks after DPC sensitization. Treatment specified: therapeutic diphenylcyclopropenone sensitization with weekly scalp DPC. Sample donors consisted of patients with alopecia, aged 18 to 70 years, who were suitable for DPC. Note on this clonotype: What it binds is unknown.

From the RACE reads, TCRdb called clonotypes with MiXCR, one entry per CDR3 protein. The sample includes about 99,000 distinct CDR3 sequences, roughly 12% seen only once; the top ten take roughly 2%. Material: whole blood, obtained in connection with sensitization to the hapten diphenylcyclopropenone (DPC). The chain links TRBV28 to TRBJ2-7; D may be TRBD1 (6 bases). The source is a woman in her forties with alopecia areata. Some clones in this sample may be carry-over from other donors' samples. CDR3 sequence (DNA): TGTGCCAGCAGTTTCCACAGGACAGCCTACGAGCAGTACTTC. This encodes CASSFHRTAYEQYF.